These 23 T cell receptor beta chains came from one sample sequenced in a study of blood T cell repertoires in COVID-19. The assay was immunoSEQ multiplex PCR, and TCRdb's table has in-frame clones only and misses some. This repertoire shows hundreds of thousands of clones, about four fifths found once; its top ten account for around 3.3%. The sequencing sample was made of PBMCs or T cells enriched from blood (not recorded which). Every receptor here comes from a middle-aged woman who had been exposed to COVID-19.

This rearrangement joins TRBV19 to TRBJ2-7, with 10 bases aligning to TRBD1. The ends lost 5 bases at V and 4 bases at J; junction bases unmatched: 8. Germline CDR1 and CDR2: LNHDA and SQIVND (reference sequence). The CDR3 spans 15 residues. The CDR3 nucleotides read TGTGCCAGTAGTGTCCCGGGACAGGGGACTTACGAGCAGTACTTC. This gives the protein CASSVPGQGTYEQYF. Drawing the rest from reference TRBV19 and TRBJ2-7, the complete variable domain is DGGITQSPKYLFRKEGQNVTLSCEQNLNHDAMYWYRQDPGQGLRLIYYSQIVNDFQKGDIAEGYSVSREKKESFPLTVTSAQKNPTAFYLCASSVPGQGTYEQYFGPGTRLTVT.

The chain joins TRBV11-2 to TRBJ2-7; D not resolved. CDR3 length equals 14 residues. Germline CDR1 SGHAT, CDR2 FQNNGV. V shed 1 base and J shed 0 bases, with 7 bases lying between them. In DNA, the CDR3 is TGTGCCAGCAGCTTAGCAAGCCCCTCCTACGAGCAGTACTTC. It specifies CASSLASPSYEQYF. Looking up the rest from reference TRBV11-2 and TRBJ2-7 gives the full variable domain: EAGVAQSPRYKIIEKRQSVAFWCNPISGHATLYWYQQILGQGPKLLIQFQNNGVVDDSQLPKDRFSAERLKGVDSTLKIQPAKLEDSAVYLCASSLASPSYEQYFGPGTRLTVT.

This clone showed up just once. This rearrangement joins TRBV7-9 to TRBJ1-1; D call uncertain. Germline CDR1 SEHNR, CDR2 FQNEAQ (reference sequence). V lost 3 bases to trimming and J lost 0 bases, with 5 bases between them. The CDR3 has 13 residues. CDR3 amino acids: CASSFDLNTEAFF. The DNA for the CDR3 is TGTGCCAGCAGCTTTGACTTGAACACTGAAGCTTTCTTT.

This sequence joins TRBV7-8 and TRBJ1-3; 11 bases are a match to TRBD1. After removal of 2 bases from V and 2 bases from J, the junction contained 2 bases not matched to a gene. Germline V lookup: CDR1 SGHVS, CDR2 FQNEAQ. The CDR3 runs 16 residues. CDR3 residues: CASSLWGQGAGNTIYF. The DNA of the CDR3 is TGTGCCAGCAGCTTATGGGGACAGGGGGCTGGAAACACCATATATTTT.

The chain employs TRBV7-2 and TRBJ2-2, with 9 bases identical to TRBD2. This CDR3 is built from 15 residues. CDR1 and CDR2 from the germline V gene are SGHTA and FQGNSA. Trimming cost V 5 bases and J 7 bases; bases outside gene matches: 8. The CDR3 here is CASSPGASGVGELFF. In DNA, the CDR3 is TGTGCCAGCAGCCCTGGCGCTAGCGGGGTCGGGGAGCTGTTTTTT.

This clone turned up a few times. The CDR3 loop reads CASSSQGTTRNGYTF. The DNA for the CDR3 is TGTGCCAGCAGCTCCCAGGGGACGACGAGAAATGGCTACACCTTC. The J gene is TRBJ1-2, the V gene TRBV9, with D perhaps matching TRBD1 (6 bases). Germline V gives CDR1 SGDLS, CDR2 YYNGEE. V was pared by 4 bases and J by 6 bases, with 19 bases between. The CDR3 contains 15 residues.

CDR3 in amino acids: CASSLAVHTEAFF. CDR3 sequence (DNA): TGTGCCAGCAGCTTGGCAGTTCATACTGAAGCTTTCTTT. V gene TRBV5-4 combines with J gene TRBJ1-1; D is unresolved. CDR3 size: 13 residues. The V end lost 0 bases, the J end lost 5 bases, and 8 bases lay between the germline ends. Per germline, CDR1 SGHNT and CDR2 YYREEE (reference sequence).

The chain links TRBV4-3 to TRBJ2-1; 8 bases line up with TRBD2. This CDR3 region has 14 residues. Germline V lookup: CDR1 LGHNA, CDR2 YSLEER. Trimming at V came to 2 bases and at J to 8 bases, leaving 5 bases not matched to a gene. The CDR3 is CASSQLAGGHEQFF. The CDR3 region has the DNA TGCGCCAGCAGCCAACTAGCGGGTGGCCATGAGCAGTTCTTC.

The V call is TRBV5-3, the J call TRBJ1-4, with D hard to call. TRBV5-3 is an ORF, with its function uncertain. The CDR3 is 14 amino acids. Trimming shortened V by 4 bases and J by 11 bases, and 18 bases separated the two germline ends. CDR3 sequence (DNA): TGTGCCAGAAGCGCCCGGATAGCGTGTGGGAAACTGTTTTTT. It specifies CARSARIACGKLFF.

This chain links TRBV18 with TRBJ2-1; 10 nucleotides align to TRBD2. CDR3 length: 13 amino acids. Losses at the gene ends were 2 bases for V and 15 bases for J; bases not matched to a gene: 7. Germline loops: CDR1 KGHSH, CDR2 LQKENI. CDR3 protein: CASSPTDSGGLFF. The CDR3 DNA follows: TGTGCCAGCTCACCAACTGATAGCGGGGGGTTGTTCTTC.

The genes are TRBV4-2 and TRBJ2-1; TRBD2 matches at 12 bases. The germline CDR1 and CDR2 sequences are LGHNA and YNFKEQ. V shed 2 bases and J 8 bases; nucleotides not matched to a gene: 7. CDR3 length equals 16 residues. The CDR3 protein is CASSQRSSGGADEQFF. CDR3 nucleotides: TGTGCCAGCAGCCAAAGGTCTAGCGGGGGGGCAGATGAGCAGTTCTTC.

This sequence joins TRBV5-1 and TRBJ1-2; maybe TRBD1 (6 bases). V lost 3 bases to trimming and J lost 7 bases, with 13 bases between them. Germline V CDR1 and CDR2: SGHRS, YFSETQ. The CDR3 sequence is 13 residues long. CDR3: CASSSDSIPGYTF. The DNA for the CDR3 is TGCGCCAGCAGCTCGGACAGCATACCTGGCTACACCTTC.

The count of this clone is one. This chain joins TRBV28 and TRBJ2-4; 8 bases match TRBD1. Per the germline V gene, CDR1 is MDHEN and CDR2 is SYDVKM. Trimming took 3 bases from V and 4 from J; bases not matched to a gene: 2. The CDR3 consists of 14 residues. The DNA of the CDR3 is TGTGCCAGCAGTTTTCGGGACAGGAAAAACATTCAGTACTTC. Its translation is CASSFRDRKNIQYF. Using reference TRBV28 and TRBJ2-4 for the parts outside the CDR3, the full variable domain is DVKVTQSSRYLVKRTGEKVFLECVQDMDHENMFWYRQDPGLGLRLIYFSYDVKMKEKGDIPEGYSVSREKKERFSLILESASTNQTSMYLCASSFRDRKNIQYFGAGTRLSVL.

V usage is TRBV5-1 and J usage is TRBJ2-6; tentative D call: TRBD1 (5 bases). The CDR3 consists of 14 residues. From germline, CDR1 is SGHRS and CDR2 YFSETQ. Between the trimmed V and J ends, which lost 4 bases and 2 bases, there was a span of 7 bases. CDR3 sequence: CASSVQAGANVLTF. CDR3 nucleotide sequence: TGCGCCAGCAGCGTACAGGCTGGGGCCAACGTCCTGACTTTC. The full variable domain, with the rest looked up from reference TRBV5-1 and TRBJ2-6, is KAGVTQTPRYLIKTRGQQVTLSCSPISGHRSVSWYQQTPGQGLQFLFEYFSETQRNKGNFPGRFSGRQFSNSRSEMNVSTLELGDSALYLCASSVQAGANVLTFGAGSRLTVL.

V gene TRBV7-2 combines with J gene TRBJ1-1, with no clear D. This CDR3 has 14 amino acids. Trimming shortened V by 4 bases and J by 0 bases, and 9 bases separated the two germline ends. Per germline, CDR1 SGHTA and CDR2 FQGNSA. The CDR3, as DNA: TGTGCCAGCAGCTCTCCTATGTTGAACACTGAAGCTTTCTTT. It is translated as CASSSPMLNTEAFF.

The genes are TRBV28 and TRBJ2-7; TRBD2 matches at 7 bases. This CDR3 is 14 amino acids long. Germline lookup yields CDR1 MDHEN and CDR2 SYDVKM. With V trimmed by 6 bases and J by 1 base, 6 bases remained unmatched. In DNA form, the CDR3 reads TGTGCCAGCAGGGAGCGGGGCTTATCCTACGAGCAGTACTTC. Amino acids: CASRERGLSYEQYF.

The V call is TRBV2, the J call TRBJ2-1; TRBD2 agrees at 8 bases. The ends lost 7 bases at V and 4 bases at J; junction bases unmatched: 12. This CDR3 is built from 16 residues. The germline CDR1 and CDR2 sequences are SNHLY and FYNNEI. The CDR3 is CASIYQRGRPYNEQFF. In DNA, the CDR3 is TGTGCCAGCATCTATCAGCGGGGGAGACCATACAATGAGCAGTTCTTC. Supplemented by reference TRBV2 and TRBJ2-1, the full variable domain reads EPEVTQTPSHQVTQMGQEVILRCVPISNHLYFYWYRQILGQKVEFLVSFYNNEISEKSEIFDDQFSVERPDGSNFTLKIRSTKLEDSAMYFCASIYQRGRPYNEQFFGPGTRLTVL.

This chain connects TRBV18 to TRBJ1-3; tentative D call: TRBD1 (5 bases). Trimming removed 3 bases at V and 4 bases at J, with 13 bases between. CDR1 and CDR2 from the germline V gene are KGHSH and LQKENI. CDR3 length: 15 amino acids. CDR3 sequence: CASSPPGLSGNTIYF. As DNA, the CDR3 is TGTGCCAGCTCACCCCCAGGGCTCTCGGGAAACACCATATATTTT. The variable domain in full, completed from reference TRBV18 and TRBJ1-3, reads NAGVMQNPRHLVRRRGQEARLRCSPMKGHSHVYWYRQLPEEGLKFMVYLQKENIIDESGMPKERFSAEFPKEGPSILRIQQVVRGDSAAYFCASSPPGLSGNTIYFGEGSWLTVV.

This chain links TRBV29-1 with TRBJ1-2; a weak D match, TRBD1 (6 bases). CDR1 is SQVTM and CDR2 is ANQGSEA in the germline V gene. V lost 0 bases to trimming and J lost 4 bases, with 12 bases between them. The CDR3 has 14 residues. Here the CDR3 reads CSVEDGQGSYGYTF. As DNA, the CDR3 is TGCAGCGTTGAAGATGGGCAGGGGAGCTATGGCTACACCTTC.

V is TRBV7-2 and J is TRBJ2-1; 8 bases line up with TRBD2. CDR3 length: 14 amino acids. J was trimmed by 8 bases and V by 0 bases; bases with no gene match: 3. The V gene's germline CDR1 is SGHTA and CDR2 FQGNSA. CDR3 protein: CASSLAGGVDEQFF. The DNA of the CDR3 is TGTGCCAGCAGCTTAGCCGGGGGGGTCGATGAGCAGTTCTTC.

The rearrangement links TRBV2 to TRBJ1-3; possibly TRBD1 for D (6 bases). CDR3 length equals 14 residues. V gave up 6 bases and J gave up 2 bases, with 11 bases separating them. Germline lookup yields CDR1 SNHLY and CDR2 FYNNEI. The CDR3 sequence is CASRQGGPGNTIYF. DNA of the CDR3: TGTGCCAGCAGACAGGGAGGGCCTGGAAACACCATATATTTT.

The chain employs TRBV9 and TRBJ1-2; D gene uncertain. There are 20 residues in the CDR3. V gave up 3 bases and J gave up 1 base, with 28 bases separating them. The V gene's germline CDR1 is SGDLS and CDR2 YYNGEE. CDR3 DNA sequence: TGTGCCAGCAGCGCAAATCCCGGTTTGGAGTTTATCCGAGATAACTATGGCTACACCTTC. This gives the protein CASSANPGLEFIRDNYGYTF.

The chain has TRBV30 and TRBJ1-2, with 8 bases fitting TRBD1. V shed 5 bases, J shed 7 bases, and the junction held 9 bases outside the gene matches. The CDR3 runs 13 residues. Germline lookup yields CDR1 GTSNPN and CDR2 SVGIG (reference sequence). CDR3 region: CAWVQGAGTGYTF. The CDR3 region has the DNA TGTGCCTGGGTCCAGGGGGCTGGTACTGGCTACACCTTC.